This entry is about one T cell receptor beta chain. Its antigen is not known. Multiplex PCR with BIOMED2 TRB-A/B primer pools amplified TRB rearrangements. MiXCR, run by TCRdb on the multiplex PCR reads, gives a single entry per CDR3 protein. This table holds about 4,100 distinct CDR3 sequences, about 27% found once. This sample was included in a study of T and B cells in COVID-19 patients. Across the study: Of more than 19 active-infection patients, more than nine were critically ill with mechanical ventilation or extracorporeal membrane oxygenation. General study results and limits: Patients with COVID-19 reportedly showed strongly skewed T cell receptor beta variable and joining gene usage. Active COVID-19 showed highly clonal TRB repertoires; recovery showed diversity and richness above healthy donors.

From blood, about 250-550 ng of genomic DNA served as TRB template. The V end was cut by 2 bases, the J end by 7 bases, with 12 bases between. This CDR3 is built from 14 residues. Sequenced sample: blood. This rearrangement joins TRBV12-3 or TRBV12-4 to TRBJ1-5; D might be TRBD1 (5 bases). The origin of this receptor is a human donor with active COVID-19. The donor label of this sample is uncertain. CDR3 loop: CASSLLGVGQPQHF. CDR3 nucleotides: TGTGCCAGCAGTTTACTGGGGGTCGGGCAGCCCCAGCATTTT.